The 24 T cell receptor beta chains listed next were all sequenced from one sample in a study of blood T cell repertoires in COVID-19. Some clones are missing from TCRdb's copy, which holds only in-frame ones; the method was immunoSEQ multiplex PCR. The table has about 320,000 clones, about 85% seen once; the top ten hold 1.5% to 2%. The sequenced material came from PBMCs or T cells enriched from blood (not recorded which). Receptors were obtained from a woman under 40 who had been exposed to COVID-19.

The V call is TRBV5-4, the J call TRBJ2-7; 9 nucleotides agree with TRBD2. This CDR3 is 16 amino acids long. Trimming at V came to 3 bases and at J to 7 bases, leaving 14 bases not matched to a gene. CDR1 and CDR2 from the germline V gene are SGHNT and YYREEE (reference sequence). Here the CDR3 reads CASSSQKGTSLNEQYF. The CDR3 DNA is TGTGCCAGCAGCTCACAAAAGGGGACTAGCCTGAATGAGCAGTACTTC. Supplemented by reference TRBV5-4 and TRBJ2-7, the full variable domain reads ETGVTQSPTHLIKTRGQQVTLRCSSQSGHNTVSWYQQALGQGPQFIFQYYREEENGRGNFPPRFSGLQFPNYSSELNVNALELDDSALYLCASSSQKGTSLNEQYFGPGTRLTVT.

On this clone itself: Other DNA sequences of this sample code for an identical CDR3. V gene TRBV9 combines with J gene TRBJ2-2; maybe TRBD1 (6 bases). CDR3 length equals 13 residues. Trimming removed 0 bases from V and 6 bases from J, with 6 bases in between. Germline loops: CDR1 SGDLS, CDR2 YYNGEE. The CDR3 DNA reads TGTGCCAGCAGCGTAGAGGGGGCCGGGGAGCTGTTTTTT. Residues: CASSVEGAGELFF. The full variable domain, rest sourced from reference TRBV9 and TRBJ2-2, is DSGVTQTPKHLITATGQRVTLRCSPRSGDLSVYWYQQSLDQGLQFLIQYYNGEERAKGNILERFSAQQFPDLHSELNLSSLELGDSALYFCASSVEGAGELFFGEGSRLTVL.

The V gene is TRBV15, the J gene TRBJ1-4; tentatively, D is TRBD1 (6 bases). Trimming removed 0 bases at V and 7 bases at J, with 9 bases between. Germline V gives CDR1 LNHNV, CDR2 YYDKDF (reference sequence). CDR3 length: 14 amino acids. CDR3 in amino acids: CATSREQGSEKLFF. For the CDR3, the DNA is TGTGCCACCAGCAGAGAACAGGGAAGTGAAAAACTGTTTTTT.

The CDR3 sequence: CAWLPGTRNTGELFF. CDR3 in DNA: TGTGCCTGGCTACCCGGGACACGAAACACCGGGGAGCTGTTTTTT. The genes are TRBV30 and TRBJ2-2, with TRBD1 as a possible D gene (6 bases). The CDR3 length is 15 residues. From germline, CDR1 is GTSNPN and CDR2 SVGIG (reference sequence). Trimming cost V 5 bases and J 2 bases, with 15 bases left between them.

This clone came up once. The rearrangement links TRBV28 to TRBJ2-1; the match to TRBD2 covers 9 bases. The V gene's germline CDR1 is MDHEN and CDR2 SYDVKM. The CDR3 is made up of 14 amino acids. Germline trimming cut 11 bases from V and 6 bases from J; bases unmatched to any gene: 11. This CDR3 reads CAGGSGGTFNEQFF. CDR3 nucleotides: TGTGCCGGGGGGAGCGGGGGGACTTTCAATGAGCAGTTCTTC.

This chain uses TRBV2 with TRBJ1-6; TRBD1 might be the D (6 bases). This CDR3 spans 13 amino acids. Looked up from germline, CDR1 is SNHLY and CDR2 is FYNNEI. Trimming took off 9 bases at V and 7 bases at J, with 13 bases between the two ends. CDR3 amino acids: CARKTGRNSPLHF. CDR3 nucleotides: TGTGCCAGGAAGACAGGAAGGAATTCACCCCTCCACTTT.

The V gene is TRBV4-2, the J gene TRBJ2-2, with 8 bases that match TRBD2. Trimming took 1 base from V and 2 from J; bases not matched to a gene: 15. The CDR3 runs 20 residues. Germline lookup yields CDR1 LGHNA and CDR2 YNFKEQ. The CDR3 sequence: CASSQVSVGGTSKNTGELFF. The CDR3 DNA is TGTGCCAGCAGCCAAGTGAGTGTTGGGGGGACTAGTAAAAACACCGGGGAGCTGTTTTTT.

V gene TRBV29-1 combines with J gene TRBJ2-7; D uncertain. Trimming shortened V by 5 bases and J by 0 bases, and 11 bases separated the two germline ends. Germline CDR1 reads SQVTM; CDR2 reads ANQGSEA. This CDR3 has 13 amino acids. CDR3 DNA sequence: TGCAGCGTTAGAACGAGGAGCTCCTACGAGCAGTACTTC. It specifies CSVRTRSSYEQYF.

This clone was picked up one time. J is TRBJ1-2 and V is TRBV19; D not certain. The CDR3 is 14 amino acids. Germline V gene data show CDR1 as LNHDA and CDR2 as SQIVND (reference sequence). V lost 5 bases and J lost 4, with 14 bases in between. CDR3 coding DNA: TGTGCCAGTAGTCTTAAAATTGCCGGCTATGGCTACACCTTC. Encoded protein: CASSLKIAGYGYTF.

This chain links TRBV28 with TRBJ1-2; D gene uncertain. The germline gives CDR1 MDHEN, CDR2 SYDVKM. V was pared by 7 bases and J by 4 bases, with 22 bases between. This CDR3 has 16 amino acids. CDR3 coding DNA: TGTGCCAGCACTTACCCCGGACTGTCTAGGTCCTATGGCTACACCTTC. Its protein is CASTYPGLSRSYGYTF.

The chain recombines TRBV4-2 with TRBJ1-4; TRBD1 might be the D (5 bases). This CDR3 is 15 amino acids long. V lost 1 base to trimming and J lost 8 bases, with 14 bases between them. CDR1 is LGHNA and CDR2 is YNFKEQ in the germline V gene. CDR3 loop: CASSQAGGVNEKLFF. In DNA form, the CDR3 reads TGTGCCAGCAGCCAAGCGGGGGGGGTAAACGAAAAACTGTTTTTT.

The V call is TRBV19, the J call TRBJ2-5, with D possibly being TRBD2 (6 bases). The CDR3 sequence is 14 residues long. V dropped 2 bases and J dropped 2 bases, with 9 bases sitting between them. CDR1 and CDR2 from the germline V gene are LNHDA and SQIVND (reference sequence). The CDR3 protein is CASSILGGQETQYF. The DNA of the CDR3 is TGTGCCAGTAGTATACTGGGAGGACAAGAGACCCAGTACTTC.

The chain carries TRBV5-1 and TRBJ2-5; 9 positions match TRBD1. This CDR3 comprises 15 residues. The germline gives CDR1 SGHRS, CDR2 YFSETQ. V lost 0 bases, J lost 5 bases, and 5 bases stayed unmatched. The CDR3 loop reads CASSLAPGQGETQYF. CDR3 nucleotides: TGCGCCAGCAGCTTGGCCCCGGGACAGGGCGAGACCCAGTACTTC. Complete variable domain (other parts from reference TRBV5-1 and TRBJ2-5): KAGVTQTPRYLIKTRGQQVTLSCSPISGHRSVSWYQQTPGQGLQFLFEYFSETQRNKGNFPGRFSGRQFSNSRSEMNVSTLELGDSALYLCASSLAPGQGETQYFGPGTRLLVL.

The chain joins TRBV5-6 to TRBJ1-3, with TRBD1 matching over 8 bases. Germline lookup yields CDR1 SGHDT and CDR2 YYEEEE. Trimming removed 7 bases from V and 7 bases from J; junction bases left unmatched: 7. This CDR3 spans 13 amino acids. DNA of the CDR3: TGTGCCAGCCGAGATCAGGGGGCCAACACCATATATTTT. Encoded protein: CASRDQGANTIYF.

The chain joins TRBV19 to TRBJ1-1; possibly TRBD1 for D (5 bases). The CDR3 spans 13 residues. The germline CDR1 and CDR2 sequences are LNHDA and SQIVND (reference sequence). The germline V and J ends were trimmed by 5 bases and 1 base, with 8 bases remaining between them. The CDR3 reads CASSFGQNTEAFF. The DNA of the CDR3 is TGTGCCAGTAGTTTCGGACAGAACACTGAAGCTTTCTTT.

The chain uses TRBV28 and TRBJ2-1, with 9 bases matching TRBD1. Germline V CDR1 and CDR2: MDHEN, SYDVKM. The CDR3 contains 14 residues. V dropped 7 bases and J dropped 6; count of bases not matched to a gene: 7. CDR3 region: CASIWTGALNEQFF. The DNA of the CDR3 is TGTGCCAGCATCTGGACAGGGGCTCTCAATGAGCAGTTCTTC.

V is TRBV24-1 and J is TRBJ1-2, with 10 bases that match TRBD1. With V trimmed by 9 bases and J by 0 bases, 6 bases remained unmatched. From germline, CDR1 is KGHDR and CDR2 SFDVKD. This CDR3 has 15 amino acids. This CDR3 is CATGGQGNANYGYTF. CDR3 bases: TGTGCCACCGGGGGACAGGGGAACGCTAACTATGGCTACACCTTC.

The chain links TRBV2 to TRBJ1-4; possibly TRBD1 for D (5 bases). The germline gives CDR1 SNHLY, CDR2 FYNNEI. Trimming pared 3 bases from V and 1 base from J, leaving 6 bases between. The CDR3 runs to 14 residues. The CDR3 region is CASSEGGTNEKLFF. The CDR3 DNA follows: TGTGCCAGCAGTGAGGGGGGAACTAATGAAAAACTGTTTTTT.

The chain has TRBV30 and TRBJ1-2; 8 positions agree with TRBD1. The CDR3 is 14 amino acids. J was trimmed by 4 bases and V by 3 bases; bases with no gene match: 7. Germline V CDR1 and CDR2: GTSNPN, SVGIG (reference sequence). The CDR3 reads CAWRYSGGAYGYTF. DNA for the CDR3: TGTGCCTGGAGGTACTCAGGGGGCGCCTATGGCTACACCTTC. The whole variable domain, remainder taken from reference TRBV30 and TRBJ1-2, is SQTIHQWPATLVQPVGSPLSLECTVEGTSNPNLYWYRQAAGRGLQLLFYSVGIGQISSEVPQNLSASRPQDRQFILSSKKLLLSDSGFYLCAWRYSGGAYGYTFGSGTRLTVV.

The gene calls are TRBV19 and TRBJ2-1, with TRBD2 matching over 16 bases. The germline CDR1 and CDR2 sequences are LNHDA and SQIVND (reference sequence). The CDR3 has 16 residues. The V segment lost 7 bases and the J segment 6 bases; nucleotides outside the gene matches: 6. CDR3 loop: CASTLGLAGGLNEQFF. CDR3 nucleotides: TGTGCCAGTACCCTGGGACTAGCGGGGGGGCTCAATGAGCAGTTCTTC. The entire variable domain, with the rest obtained from reference TRBV19 and TRBJ2-1, is as follows: DGGITQSPKYLFRKEGQNVTLSCEQNLNHDAMYWYRQDPGQGLRLIYYSQIVNDFQKGDIAEGYSVSREKKESFPLTVTSAQKNPTAFYLCASTLGLAGGLNEQFFGPGTRLTVL.

The rearrangement links TRBV7-9 to TRBJ1-2; no clear D gene. The length of the CDR3 is 15 residues. CDR1 is SEHNR, CDR2 FQNEAQ, per germline (reference sequence). V was shortened by 4 bases and J by 1 base, with 13 bases between the two germline ends. The CDR3 DNA reads TGTGCCAGCAGCTGGCACGTCGGGATTAACTATGGCTACACCTTC. Translated, it gives CASSWHVGINYGYTF.

The rearrangement joins TRBV4-1 to TRBJ2-7; TRBD2 matches at 8 bases. Germline V gene data show CDR1 as MGHRA and CDR2 as YSYEKL. There are 13 residues in the CDR3. The trim removed 2 bases at V and 5 bases at J, leaving 2 bases unmatched. The CDR3 spells CASSQTGGNEQYF. DNA for the CDR3: TGCGCCAGCAGCCAAACGGGGGGGAACGAGCAGTACTTC.

DNA for the CDR3: TGCGCCAGCAGCCTATGGACAGGGGGCCCCGGAAACACCATATATTTT. It codes for CASSLWTGGPGNTIYF. The J gene is TRBJ1-3, the V gene TRBV5-1; 11 positions match TRBD1. The CDR3 runs to 16 residues. CDR1 is SGHRS and CDR2 is YFSETQ in the germline V gene. The J segment lost 4 bases and the V segment lost 4 bases, leaving 7 bases of the junction unmatched.

This chain joins TRBV10-2 and TRBJ1-5; no firm D call. The V end lost 0 bases, the J end lost 5 bases, and 8 bases lay between the germline ends. Germline V lookup: CDR1 WSHSY, CDR2 SAAADI. The CDR3 totals 14 residues. The CDR3 sequence is CASSESAGDQPQHF. For the CDR3, the DNA is TGCGCCAGCAGTGAGTCGGCCGGGGATCAGCCCCAGCATTTT.